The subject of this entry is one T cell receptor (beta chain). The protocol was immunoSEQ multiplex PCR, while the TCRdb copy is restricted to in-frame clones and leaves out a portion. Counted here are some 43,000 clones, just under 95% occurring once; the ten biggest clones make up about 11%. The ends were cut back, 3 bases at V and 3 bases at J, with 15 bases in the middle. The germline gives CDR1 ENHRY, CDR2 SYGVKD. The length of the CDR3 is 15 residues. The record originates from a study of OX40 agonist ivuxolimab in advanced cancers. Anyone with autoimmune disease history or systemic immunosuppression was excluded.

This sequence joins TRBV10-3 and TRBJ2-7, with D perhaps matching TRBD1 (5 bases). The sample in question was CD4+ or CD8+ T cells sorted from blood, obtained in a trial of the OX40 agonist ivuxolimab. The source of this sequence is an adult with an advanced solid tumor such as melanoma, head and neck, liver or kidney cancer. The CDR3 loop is CAISDGRGQGYEQYF. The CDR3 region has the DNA TGTGCCATCAGTGATGGAAGGGGTCAGGGCTACGAGCAGTACTTC.